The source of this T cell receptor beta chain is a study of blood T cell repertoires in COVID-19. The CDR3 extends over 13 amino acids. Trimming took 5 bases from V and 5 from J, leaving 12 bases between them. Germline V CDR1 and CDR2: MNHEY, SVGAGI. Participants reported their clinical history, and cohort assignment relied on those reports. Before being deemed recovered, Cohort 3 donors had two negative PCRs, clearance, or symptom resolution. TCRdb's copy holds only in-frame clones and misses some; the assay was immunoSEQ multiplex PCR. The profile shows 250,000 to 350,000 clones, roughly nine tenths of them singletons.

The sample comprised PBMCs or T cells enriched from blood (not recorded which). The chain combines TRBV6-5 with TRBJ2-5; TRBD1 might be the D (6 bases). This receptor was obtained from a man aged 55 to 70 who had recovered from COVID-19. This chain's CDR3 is CASSTGYGETQYF. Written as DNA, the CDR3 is TGTGCCAGCAGTACAGGGTATGGGGAGACCCAGTACTTC.